This T cell receptor beta chain was recorded in a study of cytomegalovirus exposure and HLA in healthy donors. For this clone: Antigen unknown. This sample also contains other DNA sequences that code for the same CDR3.

There are 16 residues in the CDR3. V lost 0 bases to trimming and J lost 2 bases, with 12 bases between them. Germline-derived CDR1 and CDR2 are SGHDT and YYEEEE. Primers: 60 Vbeta forward and 13 Jbeta reverse. TCRdb's table, derived via immunoSEQ multiplex PCR, lists solely in-frame clones and lacks some. Of 150,000 to 200,000 clones in the sample, around 78% were seen once. Overall study results and limits: A missense DCLRE1C variant was associated with V- and J-gene trimming of TCR beta chains in a later analysis, and an independent cohort replicated the association. Donor immune exposure was known only as CMV serostatus. Later work showed greater clonal expansion in HLA-associated TCR beta chains than in equally common others. Association of 16,951 TCR beta sequences with HLA alleles was found at 0.05 false discovery rate in a later analysis.

The TCR originated in a woman between 45 and 65 years old in good health and CMV-seropositive. Specimen: PBMCs. This chain links TRBV5-6 with TRBJ1-5; TRBD1 is a possible D gene (5 bases). As DNA, the CDR3 is TGTGCCAGCAGCTTGGGTGCCGGGGGTGGCAATCAGCCCCAGCATTTT. It yields the protein CASSLGAGGGNQPQHF. Full variable domain (remainder filled in from reference TRBV5-6 and TRBJ1-5): DAGVTQSPTHLIKTRGQQVTLRCSPKSGHDTVSWYQQALGQGPQFIFQYYEEEERQRGNFPDRFSGHQFPNYSSELNVNALLLGDSALYLCASSLGAGGGNQPQHFGDGTRLSIL.